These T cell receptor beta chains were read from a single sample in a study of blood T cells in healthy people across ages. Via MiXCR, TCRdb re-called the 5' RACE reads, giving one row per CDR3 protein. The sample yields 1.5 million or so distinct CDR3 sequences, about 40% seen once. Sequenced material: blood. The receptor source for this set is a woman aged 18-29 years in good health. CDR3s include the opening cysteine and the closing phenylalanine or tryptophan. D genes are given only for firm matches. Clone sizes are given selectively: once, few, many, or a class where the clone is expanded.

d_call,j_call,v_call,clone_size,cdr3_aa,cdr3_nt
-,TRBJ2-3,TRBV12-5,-,CASGTGTRPDTQYF,TGTGCTAGTGGTACGGGGACCAGACCAGATACGCAGTATTTT
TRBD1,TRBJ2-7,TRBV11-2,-,CASSLVGQTGAYEQYF,TGTGCCAGCAGCTTAGTTGGTCAGACAGGGGCCTACGAGCAGTACTTC
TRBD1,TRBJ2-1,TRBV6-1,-,CASSEAVEGAYEQFF,TGTGCCAGCAGTGAAGCCGTCGAGGGGGCCTATGAGCAGTTCTTC
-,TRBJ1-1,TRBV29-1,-,CSVESGSPEAFF,TGCAGCGTTGAATCCGGGAGCCCTGAAGCTTTCTTT
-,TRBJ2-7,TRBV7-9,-,CASSLVPIAARFNYEQYF,TGTGCCAGCAGCTTAGTCCCCATAGCGGCGCGCTTTAATTACGAGCAGTACTTC
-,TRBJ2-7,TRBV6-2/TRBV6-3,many,CASSPAVTYEQYF,TGTGCCAGCAGCCCGGCGGTGACTTACGAGCAGTACTTC
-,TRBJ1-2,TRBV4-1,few,CASSEGEGWGYTF,TGCGCCAGCAGCGAGGGGGAGGGTTGGGGCTACACCTTC
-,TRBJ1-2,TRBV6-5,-,CATGVEYRDGYTF,TGTGCCACCGGGGTTGAATACAGGGATGGCTACACCTTC
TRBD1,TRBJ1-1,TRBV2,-,CASSSQGANTEAFF,TGTGCCAGCAGTTCTCAGGGGGCGAACACTGAAGCTTTCTTT
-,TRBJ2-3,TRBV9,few,CVSSVTRSKDTQYF,TGTGTCAGCAGCGTGACTAGATCCAAAGATACGCAGTATTTT
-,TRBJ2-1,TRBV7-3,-,CASSLLGPDDGQFF,TGTGCCAGCAGCTTATTAGGCCCGGACGATGGGCAGTTCTTC
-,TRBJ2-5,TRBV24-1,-,CATSDGFETQYF,TGTGCCACCAGTGATGGGTTCGAGACCCAGTACTTC
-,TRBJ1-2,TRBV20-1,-,CSANGYTF,TGCAGTGCTAATGGCTACACCTTC
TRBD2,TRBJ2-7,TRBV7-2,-,CASSLELAGIYEQYF,TGTGCCAGCAGCTTAGAACTAGCGGGGATCTACGAGCAGTACTTC
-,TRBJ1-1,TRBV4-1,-,CASSQDRGGLTEAFF,TGCGCCAGCAGCCAAGATCGCGGGGGCCTCACTGAAGCTTTCTTT
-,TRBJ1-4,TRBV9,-,CASSAFGGEKLFF,TGTGCCAGCAGCGCCTTTGGGGGGGAAAAACTGTTTTTT
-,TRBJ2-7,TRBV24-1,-,CATSDSGRAYEQYF,TGTGCCACCAGTGACTCAGGGCGGGCCTACGAGCAGTACTTC
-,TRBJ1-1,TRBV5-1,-,CAGSLGSPGFTEAFF,TGCGCCGGCAGCTTGGGTTCCCCGGGGTTCACTGAAGCTTTCTTT
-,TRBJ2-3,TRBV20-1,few,CSAPILTDTQYF,TGCAGTGCTCCAATACTGACAGATACGCAGTATTTT
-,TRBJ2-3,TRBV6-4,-,CASSPDRGFRPDTQYF,TGTGCCAGCAGTCCCGACCGGGGTTTTCGCCCAGATACGCAGTATTTT
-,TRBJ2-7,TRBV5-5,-,CASSLERRAYEQYF,TGTGCCAGCAGCTTGGAACGGAGAGCCTACGAGCAGTACTTC
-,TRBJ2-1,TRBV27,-,CASSTGVGSSHEQFF,TGTGCCAGCAGTACTGGAGTAGGTAGTTCGCATGAGCAGTTCTTC
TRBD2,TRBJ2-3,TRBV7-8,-,CASSSSSGIGEDTQYF,TGTGCCAGCAGCTCCTCTAGCGGGATCGGCGAGGATACGCAGTATTTT
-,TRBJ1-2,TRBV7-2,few,CASSLESTPNYGYTF,TGTGCCAGCAGCTTAGAAAGTACACCTAACTATGGCTACACCTTC
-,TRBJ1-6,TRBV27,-,CASSLLAGANSPLHF,TGTGCCAGCAGTTTATTGGCGGGCGCTAATTCACCCCTCCACTTT
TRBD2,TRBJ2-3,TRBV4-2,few,CASSQTSGGLLEQYF,TGTGCCAGCAGCCAAACTAGCGGGGGCCTTCTGGAGCAGTATTTT
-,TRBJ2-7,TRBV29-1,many,CSATPTGISYEQYF,TGCAGCGCGACGCCGACTGGAATCTCCTACGAGCAGTACTTC
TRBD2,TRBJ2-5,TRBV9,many,CASSATSGGAKETQYF,TGTGCCAGCAGCGCCACTAGCGGGGGAGCAAAAGAGACCCAGTACTTC
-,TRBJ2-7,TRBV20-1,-,CSASEPLARSYEQYF,TGCAGTGCTAGTGAACCCCTGGCTCGATCCTACGAGCAGTACTTC
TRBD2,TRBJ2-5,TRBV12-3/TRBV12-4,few,CASSPGLAVQTQYF,TGTGCCAGCAGTCCCGGACTAGCAGTTCAGACCCAGTACTTC
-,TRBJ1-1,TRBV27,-,CASRRGVAGVGFF,TGTGCCAGCAGAAGAGGTGTGGCAGGGGTTGGTTTCTTT
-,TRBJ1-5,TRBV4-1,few,CASSHVTANQPQHF,TGCGCCAGCAGCCATGTGACAGCCAATCAGCCCCAGCATTTT
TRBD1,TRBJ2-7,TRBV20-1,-,CSAPGDSIHEQYF,TGCAGTGCCCCTGGGGACAGTATCCACGAGCAGTACTTC
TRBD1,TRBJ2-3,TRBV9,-,CASSFSDRVTDTQYF,TGTGCCAGCAGCTTCTCGGACAGGGTCACAGATACGCAGTATTTT
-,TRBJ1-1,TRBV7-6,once,CASSPARGSTEAFF,TGTGCCAGCAGCCCAGCCCGGGGTTCCACTGAAGCTTTCTTT
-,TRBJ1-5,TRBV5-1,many,CASSTTGSNQPQHF,TGCGCCAGCAGCACAACAGGGAGCAATCAGCCCCAGCATTTT
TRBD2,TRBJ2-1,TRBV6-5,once,CASSYPRRGGGNNEQFF,TGTGCCAGCAGTTACCCCAGAAGGGGCGGGGGGAACAATGAGCAGTTCTTC
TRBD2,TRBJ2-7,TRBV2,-,CASSGLWASGGESYNEQYF,TGTGCCAGCAGCGGACTCTGGGCTAGCGGGGGAGAGTCCTACAATGAGCAGTACTTC
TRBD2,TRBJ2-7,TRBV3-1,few,CASRLWGGEQYF,TGTGCCAGCCGCCTTTGGGGGGGCGAGCAGTACTTC
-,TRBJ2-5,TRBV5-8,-,CASSFHRGATQETQYF,TGTGCCAGCAGCTTTCATCGGGGGGCGACCCAAGAGACCCAGTACTTC
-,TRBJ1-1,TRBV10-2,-,CASSHGRGTTEAFF,TGCGCCAGCAGTCACGGGCGAGGAACCACTGAAGCTTTCTTT
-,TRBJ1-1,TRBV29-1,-,CSVGIPTNTEAFF,TGCAGCGTGGGGATCCCTACCAACACTGAAGCTTTCTTT
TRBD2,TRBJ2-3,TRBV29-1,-,CSVAGTSGSGHTQYF,TGCAGCGTTGCCGGGACTAGCGGGAGTGGGCATACGCAGTATTTT
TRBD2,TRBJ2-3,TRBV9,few,CASSVGTSHTDTQYF,TGTGCCAGCAGCGTAGGGACTAGTCATACAGATACGCAGTATTTT
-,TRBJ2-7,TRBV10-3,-,CATEGGSTPYEQYF,TGTGCCACGGAAGGAGGCAGTACGCCGTACGAGCAGTACTTC
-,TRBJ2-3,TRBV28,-,CASSSFLQAPSTDTQYF,TGTGCCAGCAGTTCCTTCCTACAGGCTCCTAGCACAGATACGCAGTATTTT
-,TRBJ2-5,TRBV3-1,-,CASSQDNLGETQYF,TGTGCCAGCAGCCAAGATAATTTGGGCGAGACCCAGTACTTC
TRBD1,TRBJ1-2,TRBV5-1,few,CASSLRAGQPNYGYTF,TGCGCCAGCAGCCTTCGGGCGGGACAGCCTAACTATGGCTACACCTTC
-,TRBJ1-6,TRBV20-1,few,CSAGEGPPNSPLHF,TGCAGTGCGGGCGAGGGTCCGCCTAATTCACCCCTCCACTTT
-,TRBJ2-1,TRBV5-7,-,CASSLVGETQFF,TGTGCCAGCAGCTTGGTAGGGGAGACCCAGTTCTTC
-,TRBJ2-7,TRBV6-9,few,CASTPSDEQYF,TGTGCCAGCACGCCTTCTGATGAGCAGTACTTC
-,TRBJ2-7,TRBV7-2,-,CASSSNLIYEQYF,TGTGCCAGCAGTTCCAACCTAATATACGAGCAGTACTTC
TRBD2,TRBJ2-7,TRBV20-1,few,CSASPSNLAETYEQYF,TGCAGTGCTAGCCCCTCGAACCTAGCGGAAACCTACGAGCAGTACTTC
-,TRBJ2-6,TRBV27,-,CASRKGGSGANVLTF,TGTGCCAGCAGGAAGGGGGGCTCTGGGGCCAACGTCCTGACTTTC
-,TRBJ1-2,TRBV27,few,CASSPPGYQFDYGYTF,TGTGCCAGCAGCCCTCCGGGGTACCAGTTTGACTATGGCTACACCTTC